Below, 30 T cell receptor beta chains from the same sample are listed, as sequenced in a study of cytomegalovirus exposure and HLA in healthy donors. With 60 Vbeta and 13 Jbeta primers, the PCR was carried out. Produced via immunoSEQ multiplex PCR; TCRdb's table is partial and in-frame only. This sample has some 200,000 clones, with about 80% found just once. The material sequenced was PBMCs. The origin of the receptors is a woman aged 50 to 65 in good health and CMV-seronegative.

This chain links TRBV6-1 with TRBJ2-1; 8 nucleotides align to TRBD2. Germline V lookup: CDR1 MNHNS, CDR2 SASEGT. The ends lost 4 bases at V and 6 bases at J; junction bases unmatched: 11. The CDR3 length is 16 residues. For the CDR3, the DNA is TGTGCCAGCAGTGCCCCCGGGACCGCGGGAGGCAATGAGCAGTTCTTC. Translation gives CASSAPGTAGGNEQFF.

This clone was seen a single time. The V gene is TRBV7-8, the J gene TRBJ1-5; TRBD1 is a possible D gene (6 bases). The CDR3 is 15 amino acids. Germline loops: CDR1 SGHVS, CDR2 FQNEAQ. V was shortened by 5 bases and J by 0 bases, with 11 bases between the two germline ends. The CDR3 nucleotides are TGTGCCAGCAGCCGGACAGCGACTAGCAATCAGCCCCAGCATTTT. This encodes CASSRTATSNQPQHF.

CDR3 sequence (DNA): TGTGCCAGCAGCCACGAAAGGGGCGATGTTTATGTGAACACTGAAGCTTTCTTT. Residues: CASSHERGDVYVNTEAFF. This chain connects TRBV7-2 to TRBJ1-1, with D possibly TRBD1 on 5 matching bases. The germline V gene has CDR1 SGHTA and CDR2 FQGNSA. V lost 5 bases and J lost 0, with 22 bases in between. There are 18 residues in the CDR3.

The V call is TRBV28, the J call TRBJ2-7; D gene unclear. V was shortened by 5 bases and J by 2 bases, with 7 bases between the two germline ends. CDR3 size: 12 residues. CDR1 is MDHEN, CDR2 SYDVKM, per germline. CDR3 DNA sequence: TGTGCCAGCAGTGTATCAGCCTACGAGCAGTACTTC. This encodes CASSVSAYEQYF.

CDR3 nucleotides: TGTGCCAGCAGTTTATACGGCACGTCGAGGAATGAGCAGTTCTTC. Its protein is CASSLYGTSRNEQFF. This chain links TRBV28 with TRBJ2-1; D uncertain. Trimming stripped 1 base from V and 7 bases from J, with 14 bases between. This CDR3 contains 15 residues. In germline, CDR1 is MDHEN, CDR2 SYDVKM.

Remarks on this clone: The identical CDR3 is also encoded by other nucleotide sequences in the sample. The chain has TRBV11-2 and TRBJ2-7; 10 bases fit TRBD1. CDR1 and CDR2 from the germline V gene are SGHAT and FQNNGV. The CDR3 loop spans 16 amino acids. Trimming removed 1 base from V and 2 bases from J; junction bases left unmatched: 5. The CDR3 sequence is CASSLAAGTGAYEQYF. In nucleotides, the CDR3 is TGTGCCAGCAGCTTAGCCGCCGGGACAGGGGCCTACGAGCAGTACTTC.

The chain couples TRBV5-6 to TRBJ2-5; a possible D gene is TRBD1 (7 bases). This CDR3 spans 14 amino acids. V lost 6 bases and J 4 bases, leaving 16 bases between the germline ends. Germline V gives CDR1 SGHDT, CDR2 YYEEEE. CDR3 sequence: CASTNGGGLETQYF. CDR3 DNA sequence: TGTGCCAGCACCAATGGAGGGGGCTTAGAGACCCAGTACTTC. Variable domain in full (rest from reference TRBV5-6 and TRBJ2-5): DAGVTQSPTHLIKTRGQQVTLRCSPKSGHDTVSWYQQALGQGPQFIFQYYEEEERQRGNFPDRFSGHQFPNYSSELNVNALLLGDSALYLCASTNGGGLETQYFGPGTRLLVL.

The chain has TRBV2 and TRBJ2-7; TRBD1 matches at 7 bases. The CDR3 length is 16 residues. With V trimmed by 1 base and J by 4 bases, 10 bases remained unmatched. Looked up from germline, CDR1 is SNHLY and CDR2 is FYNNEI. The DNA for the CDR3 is TGTGCCAGCAGTGAAGTCGGGGTGGGACAGACTTACGAGCAGTACTTC. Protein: CASSEVGVGQTYEQYF.

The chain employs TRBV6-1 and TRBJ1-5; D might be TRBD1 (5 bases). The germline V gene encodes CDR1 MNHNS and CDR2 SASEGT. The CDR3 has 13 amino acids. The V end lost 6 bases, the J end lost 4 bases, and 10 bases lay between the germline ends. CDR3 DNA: TGTGCCAGCAGGATGACAGAGAATCAGCCCCAGCATTTT. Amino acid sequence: CASRMTENQPQHF.

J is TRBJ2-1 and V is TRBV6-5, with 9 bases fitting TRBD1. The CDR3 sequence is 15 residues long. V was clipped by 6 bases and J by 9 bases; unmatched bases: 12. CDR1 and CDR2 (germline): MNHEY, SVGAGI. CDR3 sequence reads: CASRQWDRASGEQFF. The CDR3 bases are TGTGCCAGCAGACAGTGGGACAGGGCCAGTGGTGAGCAGTTCTTC.

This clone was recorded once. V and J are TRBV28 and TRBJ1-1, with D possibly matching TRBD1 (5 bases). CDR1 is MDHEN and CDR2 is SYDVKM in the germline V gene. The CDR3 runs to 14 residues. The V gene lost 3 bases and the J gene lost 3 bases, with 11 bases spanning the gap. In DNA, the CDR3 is TGTGCCAGCAGTTTGCGGTGGGGGGACACTGAAGCTTTCTTT. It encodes CASSLRWGDTEAFF.

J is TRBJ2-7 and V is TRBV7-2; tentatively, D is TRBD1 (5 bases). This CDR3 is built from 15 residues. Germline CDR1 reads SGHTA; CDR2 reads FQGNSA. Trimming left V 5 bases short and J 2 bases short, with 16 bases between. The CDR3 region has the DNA TGTGCCAGCAGCGGGTCAGGGATCCTAACCTACGAGCAGTACTTC. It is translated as CASSGSGILTYEQYF.

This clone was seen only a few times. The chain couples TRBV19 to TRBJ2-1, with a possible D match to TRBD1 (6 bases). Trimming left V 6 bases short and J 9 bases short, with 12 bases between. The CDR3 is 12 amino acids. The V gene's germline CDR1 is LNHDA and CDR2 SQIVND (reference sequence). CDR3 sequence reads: CASSRTGIEQFF. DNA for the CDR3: TGTGCCAGTAGCCGAACAGGGATTGAGCAGTTCTTC. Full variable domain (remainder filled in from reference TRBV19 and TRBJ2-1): DGGITQSPKYLFRKEGQNVTLSCEQNLNHDAMYWYRQDPGQGLRLIYYSQIVNDFQKGDIAEGYSVSREKKESFPLTVTSAQKNPTAFYLCASSRTGIEQFFGPGTRLTVL.

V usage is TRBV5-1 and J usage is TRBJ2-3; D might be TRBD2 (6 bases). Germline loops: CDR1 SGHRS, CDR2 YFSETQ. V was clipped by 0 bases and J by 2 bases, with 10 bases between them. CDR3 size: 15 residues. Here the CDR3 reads CASSLAGTYTDTQYF. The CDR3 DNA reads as TGCGCCAGCAGCTTGGCGGGGACTTACACAGATACGCAGTATTTT. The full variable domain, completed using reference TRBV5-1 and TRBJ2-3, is KAGVTQTPRYLIKTRGQQVTLSCSPISGHRSVSWYQQTPGQGLQFLFEYFSETQRNKGNFPGRFSGRQFSNSRSEMNVSTLELGDSALYLCASSLAGTYTDTQYFGPGTRLTVL.

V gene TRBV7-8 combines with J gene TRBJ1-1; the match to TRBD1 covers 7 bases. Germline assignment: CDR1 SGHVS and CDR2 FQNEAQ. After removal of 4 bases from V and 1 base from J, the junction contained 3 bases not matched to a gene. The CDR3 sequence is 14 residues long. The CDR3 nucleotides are TGTGCCAGCAGCTCGGGACAGCCGAACACTGAAGCTTTCTTT. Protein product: CASSSGQPNTEAFF.

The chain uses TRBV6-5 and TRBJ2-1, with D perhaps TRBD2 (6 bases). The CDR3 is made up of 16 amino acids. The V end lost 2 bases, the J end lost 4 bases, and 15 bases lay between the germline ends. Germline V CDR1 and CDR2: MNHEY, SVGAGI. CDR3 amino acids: CASSYLIGGTYNEQFF. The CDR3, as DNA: TGTGCCAGCAGTTACCTAATCGGCGGGACGTACAATGAGCAGTTCTTC.

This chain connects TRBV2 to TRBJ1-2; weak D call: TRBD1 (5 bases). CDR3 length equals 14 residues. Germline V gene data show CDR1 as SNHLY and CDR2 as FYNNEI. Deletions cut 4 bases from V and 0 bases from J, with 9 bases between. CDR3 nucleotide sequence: TGTGCCAGCAGTGGACAGAGAACTAACTATGGCTACACCTTC. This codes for CASSGQRTNYGYTF.

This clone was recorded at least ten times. The CDR3 loop reads CASSQSGGTAEAFF. The CDR3 coding sequence is TGCGCCAGCAGCCAAAGCGGGGGGACCGCTGAAGCTTTCTTT. The chain uses TRBV4-3 and TRBJ1-1; D might be TRBD1 (5 bases). Trimming removed 2 bases from V and 6 bases from J, with 13 bases in between. The V gene's germline CDR1 is LGHNA and CDR2 YSLEER. The CDR3 contains 14 residues.

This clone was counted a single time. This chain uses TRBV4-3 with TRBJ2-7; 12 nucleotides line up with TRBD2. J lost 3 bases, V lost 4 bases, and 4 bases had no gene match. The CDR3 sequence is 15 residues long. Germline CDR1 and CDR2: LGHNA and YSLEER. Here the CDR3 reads CASSRVGLAGYEQYF. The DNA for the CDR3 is TGCGCCAGCAGCCGAGTGGGACTAGCGGGCTACGAGCAGTACTTC.

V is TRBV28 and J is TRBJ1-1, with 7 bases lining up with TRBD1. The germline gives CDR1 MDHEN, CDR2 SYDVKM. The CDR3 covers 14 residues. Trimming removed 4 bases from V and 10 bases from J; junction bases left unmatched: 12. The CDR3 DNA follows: TGTGCCAGCAGTTCCGGGACAGTAAAAACAGGAGCTTTCTTT. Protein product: CASSSGTVKTGAFF.

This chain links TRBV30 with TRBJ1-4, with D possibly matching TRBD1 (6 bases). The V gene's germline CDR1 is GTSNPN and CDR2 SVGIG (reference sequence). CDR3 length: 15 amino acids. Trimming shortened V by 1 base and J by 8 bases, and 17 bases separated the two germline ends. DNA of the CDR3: TGTGCCTGGAGTGCAGGTGGGGGGGCTGGGGAAAAACTGTTTTTT. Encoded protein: CAWSAGGGAGEKLFF.

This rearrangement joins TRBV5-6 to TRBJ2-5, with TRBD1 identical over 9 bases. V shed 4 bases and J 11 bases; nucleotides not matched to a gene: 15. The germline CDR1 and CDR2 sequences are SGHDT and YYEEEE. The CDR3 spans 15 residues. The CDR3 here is CASSTPGQGRYEQYF. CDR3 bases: TGTGCCAGCAGCACTCCGGGACAGGGTCGGTATGAGCAGTACTTC.

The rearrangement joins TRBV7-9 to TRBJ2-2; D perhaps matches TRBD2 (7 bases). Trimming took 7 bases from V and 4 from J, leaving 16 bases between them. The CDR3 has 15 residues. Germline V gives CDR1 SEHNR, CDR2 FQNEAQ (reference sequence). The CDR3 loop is CASTRGDTGTGELFF. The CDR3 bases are TGTGCCAGCACCCGGGGGGACACAGGCACCGGGGAGCTGTTTTTT.

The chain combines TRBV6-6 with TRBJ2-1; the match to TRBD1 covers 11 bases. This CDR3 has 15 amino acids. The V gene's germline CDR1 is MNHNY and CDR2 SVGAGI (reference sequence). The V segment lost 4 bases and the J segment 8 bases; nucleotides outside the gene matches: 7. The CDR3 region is CASSLRTGGVDEQFF. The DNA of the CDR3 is TGTGCCAGCAGTTTACGGACAGGGGGCGTCGATGAGCAGTTCTTC.

The CDR3 sequence: CASSLGGGGHSNQPQHF. CDR3 bases: TGTGCCAGCAGCTTAGGCGGCGGGGGGCACAGCAATCAGCCCCAGCATTTT. The chain joins TRBV13 to TRBJ1-5; D might be TRBD1 (6 bases). Looked up from germline, CDR1 is PRHDT and CDR2 is FYEKMQ (reference sequence). Between the trimmed V and J ends, which lost 0 bases and 1 base, there was a span of 13 bases. CDR3 length: 17 amino acids.

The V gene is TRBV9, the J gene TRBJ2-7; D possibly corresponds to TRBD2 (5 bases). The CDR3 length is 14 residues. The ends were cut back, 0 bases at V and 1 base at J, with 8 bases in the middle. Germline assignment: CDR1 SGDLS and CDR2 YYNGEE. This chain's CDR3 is CASSVATGSYEQYF. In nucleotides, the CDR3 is TGTGCCAGCAGCGTAGCTACGGGATCCTACGAGCAGTACTTC.

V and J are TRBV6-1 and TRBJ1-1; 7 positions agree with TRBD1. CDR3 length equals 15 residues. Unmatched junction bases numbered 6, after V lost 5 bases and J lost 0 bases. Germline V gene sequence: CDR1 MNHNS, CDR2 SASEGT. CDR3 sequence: CASSRDSLMNTEAFF. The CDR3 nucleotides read TGTGCCAGCAGTAGGGACAGCCTAATGAACACTGAAGCTTTCTTT.

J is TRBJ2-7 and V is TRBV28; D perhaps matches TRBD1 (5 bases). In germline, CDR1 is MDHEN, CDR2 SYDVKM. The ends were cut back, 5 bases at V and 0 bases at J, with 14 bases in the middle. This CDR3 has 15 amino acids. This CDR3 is CASSPQVLLSYEQYF. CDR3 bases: TGTGCCAGCAGTCCACAGGTTCTACTCTCCTACGAGCAGTACTTC.

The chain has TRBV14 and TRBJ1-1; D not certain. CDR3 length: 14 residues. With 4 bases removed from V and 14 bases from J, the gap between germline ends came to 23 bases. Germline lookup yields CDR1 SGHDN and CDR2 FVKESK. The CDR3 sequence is CASSPSGDLGLSFF. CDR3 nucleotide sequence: TGTGCCAGCAGCCCCTCGGGAGACCTAGGATTATCCTTCTTT.

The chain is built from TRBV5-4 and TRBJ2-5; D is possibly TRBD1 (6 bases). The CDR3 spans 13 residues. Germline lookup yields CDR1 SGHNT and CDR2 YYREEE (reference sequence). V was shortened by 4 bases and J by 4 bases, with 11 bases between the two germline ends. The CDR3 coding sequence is TGTGCCAGCAGCACAGGGCTGGGAGAGACCCAGTACTTC. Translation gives CASSTGLGETQYF.